This is a list of T cell receptor beta chains from one sample in a study of pediatric ulcerative colitis. The data were produced by immunoSEQ multiplex PCR, yet TCRdb's version contains in-frame clones alone and is incomplete. The data hold 60,000 or so clones, with 77% observed a single time. The sample taken for sequencing was blood. The receptors shown here come from a boy between 5 and 17 years old with moderate ulcerative colitis. Each CDR3 is given with its conserved first and last residue. Each record gives: D gene, clone size, J gene, V gene, CDR3 length, CDR3 DNA, CDR3 protein. A D gene is named only where the DNA matches it firmly. Size is omitted from some rows. Given values are once, few, many or a class for expanded clones.

d_gene: NA
abundance: few
j_gene: TRBJ1-1
v_gene: TRBV29-1
len: 13
CDR3nt: TGCAGCGTACGTGAGGAATTAGGATCCCAAGCTTTCTTT
CDR3aa: CSVREELGSQAFF

d_gene: NA
abundance: NA
j_gene: TRBJ1-6
v_gene: TRBV11-1
len: 19
CDR3nt: TGTGCCAGCAGCTTAGCTCTCCAGGGGACTGGATCCTATAATTCACCCCTCCACTTT
CDR3aa: CASSLALQGTGSYNSPLHF

d_gene: NA
abundance: NA
j_gene: TRBJ2-5
v_gene: TRBV2
len: 16
CDR3nt: TGTGCCAGCAGTGTTGAACGGTTGGGTATACTCGAGACCCAGTACTTC
CDR3aa: CASSVERLGILETQYF

d_gene: NA
abundance: NA
j_gene: TRBJ2-7
v_gene: TRBV11-2
len: 16
CDR3nt: TGTGCCAGCAGCATGGGACCCAACACGGGTGCCTACGAGCAGTACTTC
CDR3aa: CASSMGPNTGAYEQYF

d_gene: TRBD1
abundance: NA
j_gene: TRBJ1-1
v_gene: TRBV11-2
len: 16
CDR3nt: TGTGCCAGCAGCTTATTAGGACAGGGGTGGGACACTGAAGCTTTCTTT
CDR3aa: CASSLLGQGWDTEAFF

d_gene: NA
abundance: once
j_gene: TRBJ1-5
v_gene: TRBV2
len: 14
CDR3nt: TGTGCCAGCCTCCGGGACACTAGCAATCAGCCCCAGCATTTT
CDR3aa: CASLRDTSNQPQHF

d_gene: TRBD2
abundance: NA
j_gene: TRBJ2-3
v_gene: TRBV9
len: 14
CDR3nt: TGTGCCAGCTCTCGGGAGGGCCGCGAAGATACGCAGTATTTT
CDR3aa: CASSREGREDTQYF

d_gene: NA
abundance: NA
j_gene: TRBJ2-7
v_gene: TRBV7-2
len: 14
CDR3nt: TGTGCCAGCAGCTTAAAGGCGGGAACCACCGAGCAGTACTTC
CDR3aa: CASSLKAGTTEQYF

d_gene: TRBD1
abundance: NA
j_gene: TRBJ2-1
v_gene: TRBV4-1
len: 15
CDR3nt: TGCGCCAGCAGCCAATCCTGGGGGGACAGGAATGAGCAGTTCTTC
CDR3aa: CASSQSWGDRNEQFF

d_gene: TRBD1
abundance: NA
j_gene: TRBJ1-1
v_gene: TRBV5-1
len: 17
CDR3nt: TGCGCCAGCAGCTTGGATCCCCTCCGGACAGGTAGCACTGAAGCTTTCTTT
CDR3aa: CASSLDPLRTGSTEAFF

d_gene: NA
abundance: NA
j_gene: TRBJ2-3
v_gene: TRBV5-1
len: 13
CDR3nt: TGCGCCAGCAGCTTGGAACGGGTTGATACGCAGTATTTT
CDR3aa: CASSLERVDTQYF

d_gene: NA
abundance: NA
j_gene: TRBJ2-7
v_gene: TRBV7-9
len: 16
CDR3nt: TGTGCCAGCAGCTCAAGTTCGACAGATCTACCCTACGAGCAGTACTTC
CDR3aa: CASSSSSTDLPYEQYF

d_gene: NA
abundance: NA
j_gene: TRBJ2-2
v_gene: TRBV5-1
len: 14
CDR3nt: TGCGCCAGCAGATCGGACCTTCCCTTTGGGGAGCTGTTTTTT
CDR3aa: CASRSDLPFGELFF

d_gene: NA
abundance: NA
j_gene: TRBJ1-1
v_gene: TRBV11-3
len: 14
CDR3nt: TGTGCCAGCAGCTTCCTTACAGGTCTTCAGGGAGCTTTCTTT
CDR3aa: CASSFLTGLQGAFF

d_gene: TRBD2
abundance: NA
j_gene: TRBJ2-3
v_gene: TRBV11-3
len: 15
CDR3nt: TGTGCCAGCAGCTTTGGGCTAGCGGTTACAGATACGCAGTATTTT
CDR3aa: CASSFGLAVTDTQYF

d_gene: NA
abundance: NA
j_gene: TRBJ2-3
v_gene: TRBV5-4
len: 13
CDR3nt: TGTGCCAGCAGCTGGGACCGCCACGGTACGCAGTATTTT
CDR3aa: CASSWDRHGTQYF

d_gene: TRBD2
abundance: NA
j_gene: TRBJ2-5
v_gene: TRBV9
len: 15
CDR3nt: TGTGCCAGCAGCGCTAGCGGGGGCTGGGGAGAGACCCAGTACTTC
CDR3aa: CASSASGGWGETQYF

d_gene: NA
abundance: NA
j_gene: TRBJ2-1
v_gene: TRBV6-5
len: 15
CDR3nt: TGTGCCAGCAGTCAGGGTGAGGGGGCCTACAATGAGCAGTTCTTC
CDR3aa: CASSQGEGAYNEQFF

d_gene: TRBD2
abundance: NA
j_gene: TRBJ2-7
v_gene: TRBV11-2
len: 16
CDR3nt: TGTGCCAGCAGCTCCCTTAGGAGCGGGAGGTCCTACGAGCAGTACTTC
CDR3aa: CASSSLRSGRSYEQYF

d_gene: TRBD1
abundance: NA
j_gene: TRBJ1-4
v_gene: TRBV7-9
len: 17
CDR3nt: TGTGCCAGCAGCTTCCGACAGGGGCGGGCGGCTAATGAAAAACTGTTTTTT
CDR3aa: CASSFRQGRAANEKLFF

d_gene: NA
abundance: NA
j_gene: TRBJ2-7
v_gene: TRBV18
len: 15
CDR3nt: TGTGCCAGCTCACCACTGAAGGTGAACGGCTACGAGCAGTACTTC
CDR3aa: CASSPLKVNGYEQYF

d_gene: TRBD1
abundance: NA
j_gene: TRBJ1-1
v_gene: TRBV4-2
len: 14
CDR3nt: TGTGCCAGCAGCCGGGACAGGGGAGGGACTGAAGCTTTCTTT
CDR3aa: CASSRDRGGTEAFF

d_gene: NA
abundance: NA
j_gene: TRBJ2-7
v_gene: TRBV9
len: 16
CDR3nt: TGTGCCAGCAGCGTAGCTTTGAGAGCAGGGGACTACGAGCAGTACTTC
CDR3aa: CASSVALRAGDYEQYF

d_gene: TRBD1
abundance: NA
j_gene: TRBJ1-5
v_gene: TRBV19
len: 15
CDR3nt: TGTGCCAGTAGCGCCCGGGACAGGCTTAATCAGCCCCAGCATTTT
CDR3aa: CASSARDRLNQPQHF

d_gene: TRBD1
abundance: NA
j_gene: TRBJ2-3
v_gene: TRBV7-6
len: 14
CDR3nt: TGTGCCAGCCGACAGGGGGCGGTTTCAGATACGCAGTATTTT
CDR3aa: CASRQGAVSDTQYF

d_gene: NA
abundance: NA
j_gene: TRBJ2-7
v_gene: TRBV7-6
len: 15
CDR3nt: TGTGCCAGCAGCTACTCGGGGCAGACTTCCTACGAGCAGTACTTC
CDR3aa: CASSYSGQTSYEQYF

d_gene: NA
abundance: NA
j_gene: TRBJ2-2
v_gene: TRBV27
len: 16
CDR3nt: TGTGCCAGCAGTTTTTTAGGGCTTGCGAACACCGGGGAGCTGTTTTTT
CDR3aa: CASSFLGLANTGELFF

d_gene: NA
abundance: NA
j_gene: TRBJ2-7
v_gene: TRBV18
len: 14
CDR3nt: TGTGCCAGCTCACCACGGCTGGGAAAGGGCGAGCAGTACTTC
CDR3aa: CASSPRLGKGEQYF

d_gene: NA
abundance: NA
j_gene: TRBJ1-3
v_gene: TRBV29-1
len: 12
CDR3nt: TGCAGCGTTGTGGGGTCTGGAAACACCATATATTTT
CDR3aa: CSVVGSGNTIYF

d_gene: NA
abundance: NA
j_gene: TRBJ2-4
v_gene: TRBV11-1
len: 13
CDR3nt: TGTGCCAGCAGCTCCCGGGGCAAAAACATTCAGTACTTC
CDR3aa: CASSSRGKNIQYF

d_gene: NA
abundance: NA
j_gene: TRBJ2-7
v_gene: TRBV7-9
len: 13
CDR3nt: TGTGCCAGCAGCTCGAGAGGGACCTACGAGCAGTACTTC
CDR3aa: CASSSRGTYEQYF

d_gene: NA
abundance: once
j_gene: TRBJ1-5
v_gene: TRBV7-2
len: 13
CDR3nt: TGTGCCAGCACCGTCACGGGGAATCAGCCCCAGCATTTT
CDR3aa: CASTVTGNQPQHF

d_gene: NA
abundance: NA
j_gene: TRBJ2-5
v_gene: TRBV2
len: 12
CDR3nt: TGTGCCAGCAGACGGTACCAAGAGACCCAGTACTTC
CDR3aa: CASRRYQETQYF

d_gene: TRBD1
abundance: NA
j_gene: TRBJ2-3
v_gene: TRBV19
len: 15
CDR3nt: TGTGCCAGTACCTCCGGGACAGATAGCACAGATACGCAGTATTTT
CDR3aa: CASTSGTDSTDTQYF

d_gene: NA
abundance: NA
j_gene: TRBJ1-4
v_gene: TRBV9
len: 15
CDR3nt: TGTGCCAGCAGCCCCGGAGGAGGGGCGAGAGAAAAACTGTTTTTT
CDR3aa: CASSPGGGAREKLFF

d_gene: TRBD2
abundance: NA
j_gene: TRBJ2-2
v_gene: TRBV30
len: 16
CDR3nt: TGTGCCCGGGGAGGGGAGGCAATCAGCTTCACCGGGGAGCTGTTTTTT
CDR3aa: CARGGEAISFTGELFF

d_gene: NA
abundance: NA
j_gene: TRBJ2-3
v_gene: TRBV7-3
len: 12
CDR3nt: TGTGCCAGCAGCGGGGGGACAGATACGCAGTATTTT
CDR3aa: CASSGGTDTQYF

d_gene: NA
abundance: NA
j_gene: TRBJ2-2
v_gene: TRBV6-6
len: 16
CDR3nt: TGTGCCAGCAACGAGGGGGAGCTGCCGAACACCGGGGAGCTGTTTTTT
CDR3aa: CASNEGELPNTGELFF

d_gene: NA
abundance: NA
j_gene: TRBJ2-3
v_gene: TRBV18
len: 12
CDR3nt: TGTGCCAGCTCACTACGCACAGATACGCAGTATTTT
CDR3aa: CASSLRTDTQYF

d_gene: TRBD1
abundance: NA
j_gene: TRBJ1-2
v_gene: TRBV6-5
len: 16
CDR3nt: TGTGCCAGCAGTTACTCAGAGACAGGGGGCCCCTATGGCTACACCTTC
CDR3aa: CASSYSETGGPYGYTF

d_gene: NA
abundance: few
j_gene: TRBJ2-4
v_gene: TRBV7-8
len: 14
CDR3nt: TGTGCCAGCAGCTCCTCCCCTACCAAAAACATTCAGTACTTC
CDR3aa: CASSSSPTKNIQYF

d_gene: NA
abundance: NA
j_gene: TRBJ2-5
v_gene: TRBV15
len: 15
CDR3nt: TGTGCCACCAGCGAGAGACCCCGTGGAACGGAGACCCAGTACTTC
CDR3aa: CATSERPRGTETQYF

d_gene: TRBD2
abundance: NA
j_gene: TRBJ2-1
v_gene: TRBV7-3
len: 15
CDR3nt: TGTGCCAGCAGCGAAGGGACTAGCGGGGACAATGAGCAGTTCTTC
CDR3aa: CASSEGTSGDNEQFF

d_gene: NA
abundance: NA
j_gene: TRBJ2-5
v_gene: TRBV10-1
len: 14
CDR3nt: TGCGCCAGCAGTGAGAACACCGCCCCAGAGACCCAGTACTTC
CDR3aa: CASSENTAPETQYF

d_gene: TRBD1
abundance: NA
j_gene: TRBJ1-2
v_gene: TRBV4-1
len: 14
CDR3nt: TGCGCCAGCAGCCAAGGGGACAGGAACTATGGCTACACCTTC
CDR3aa: CASSQGDRNYGYTF

d_gene: NA
abundance: NA
j_gene: TRBJ1-1
v_gene: TRBV29-1
len: 15
CDR3nt: TGCAGCGTTGAAGATCTCCCAGGGAGGAACACTGAAGCTTTCTTT
CDR3aa: CSVEDLPGRNTEAFF

d_gene: NA
abundance: NA
j_gene: TRBJ2-7
v_gene: TRBV5-1
len: 11
CDR3nt: TGCGCCAGCAGCTTTTCCGGAGAGCAGTACTTC
CDR3aa: CASSFSGEQYF

d_gene: NA
abundance: NA
j_gene: TRBJ2-2
v_gene: TRBV5-1
len: 17
CDR3nt: TGCGCCAGCAGCTATAACGCCGGAAGACACAACACCGGGGAGCTGTTTTTT
CDR3aa: CASSYNAGRHNTGELFF

d_gene: NA
abundance: NA
j_gene: TRBJ1-2
v_gene: TRBV4-1
len: 14
CDR3nt: TGCGCCAGCAGCCAAGAAATGGTCCCCTATGGCTACACCTTC
CDR3aa: CASSQEMVPYGYTF

d_gene: NA
abundance: few
j_gene: TRBJ1-1
v_gene: TRBV4-1
len: 13
CDR3nt: TGCGCCAGCAGCCAAGATCACGGGGGGACAAGGATCTTT
CDR3aa: CASSQDHGGTRIF

d_gene: NA
abundance: NA
j_gene: TRBJ1-4
v_gene: TRBV11-2
len: 18
CDR3nt: TGTGCCAGCAGCTTAGCTGTTGGCAGATTACGACTTAATGAAAAACTGTTTTTT
CDR3aa: CASSLAVGRLRLNEKLFF

d_gene: TRBD1
abundance: NA
j_gene: TRBJ2-5
v_gene: TRBV30
len: 16
CDR3nt: TGTGCCTGGAGTTTCAGTAGGACAGGGGTTGGTCAGACCCAGTACTTC
CDR3aa: CAWSFSRTGVGQTQYF

d_gene: NA
abundance: NA
j_gene: TRBJ2-1
v_gene: TRBV5-1
len: 15
CDR3nt: TGCGCCAGCTCTAGGGGGGAGAGCTCCTACAATGAGCAGTTCTTC
CDR3aa: CASSRGESSYNEQFF

d_gene: NA
abundance: NA
j_gene: TRBJ2-7
v_gene: TRBV19
len: 14
CDR3nt: TGTGCCAGTAGCCGATCGGAGGGGCCCTACGAGCAGTACTTC
CDR3aa: CASSRSEGPYEQYF

d_gene: TRBD2
abundance: NA
j_gene: TRBJ2-5
v_gene: TRBV9
len: 15
CDR3nt: TGTGCCAGCAGCGTACAGGGGAGCGGGAGAGAGACCCAGTACTTC
CDR3aa: CASSVQGSGRETQYF

d_gene: NA
abundance: NA
j_gene: TRBJ2-3
v_gene: TRBV15
len: 14
CDR3nt: TGTGCCACCAGCAGGCGGGCCAGCACAGATACGCAGTATTTT
CDR3aa: CATSRRASTDTQYF

d_gene: NA
abundance: NA
j_gene: TRBJ1-1
v_gene: TRBV27
len: 15
CDR3nt: TGTGCCAGCACCCCCGGGGGCGGAAGGGTCACTGAAGCTTTCTTT
CDR3aa: CASTPGGGRVTEAFF

d_gene: NA
abundance: NA
j_gene: TRBJ2-1
v_gene: TRBV20-1
len: 11
CDR3nt: TGCAGTGCCCCGATCCTAGCTAAGCAGTTCTTC
CDR3aa: CSAPILAKQFF

d_gene: NA
abundance: once
j_gene: TRBJ1-2
v_gene: TRBV7-9
len: 14
CDR3nt: TGTGCCAGCAGCTTAGAGGGCGACCGGGGGGGCTACACCTTC
CDR3aa: CASSLEGDRGGYTF

d_gene: NA
abundance: NA
j_gene: TRBJ2-3
v_gene: TRBV18
len: 14
CDR3nt: TGTGCCAGCTCACCACCATTGATGACAGATACGCAGTATTTT
CDR3aa: CASSPPLMTDTQYF